The rows below give T cell receptor beta chains drawn from one sample of a study of CD8 T cells in Susac syndrome. TCRdb itself ran the immunoSEQ multiplex PCR reads through MiXCR, one entry per CDR3 protein. The data contain approximately 140,000 distinct CDR3 sequences, approximately 96% of them singletons. The material sequenced was CD4+ T cells from PBMCs. These receptors came from a human donor with multiple sclerosis. The CDR3 runs from the conserved cysteine through the conserved F or W. A D gene is named only where the DNA matches it firmly. Size values are once, few and many counts, or a class for expanded clones, and some rows have none.

V: TRBV29-1; J: TRBJ2-2; size: .; D: TRBD2; CDR3: CSVGTRFTGELFF; DNA: TGCAGCGTGGGGACTAGATTCACCGGGGAGCTGTTTTTT
V: TRBV7-8; J: TRBJ2-5; size: .; D: .; CDR3: CASSPRQGGRQETQYF; DNA: TGTGCCAGCAGCCCCCGACAGGGAGGACGCCAAGAGACCCAGTACTTC
V: TRBV24-1; J: TRBJ2-3; size: .; D: .; CDR3: CATSDSGRRGTDTQYF; DNA: TGTGCCACCAGTGATTCCGGCAGGCGAGGCACAGATACGCAGTATTTT
V: TRBV5-4; J: TRBJ2-7; size: .; D: .; CDR3: CASSIGQYSYEQYF; DNA: TGTGCCAGCAGCATAGGACAGTATTCCTACGAGCAGTACTTC
V: TRBV7-9; J: TRBJ2-7; size: .; D: .; CDR3: CASSPGDGSSYEQYF; DNA: TGTGCCAGCAGCCCGGGGGATGGAAGCTCCTACGAGCAGTACTTC
V: TRBV6-6; J: TRBJ2-1; size: .; D: .; CDR3: CASSYSRGGRNEQFF; DNA: TGTGCCAGCAGTTACTCGAGAGGGGGGCGGAATGAGCAGTTCTTC
V: TRBV3-1; J: TRBJ2-5; size: .; D: TRBD2; CDR3: CASSQDIRLAGGKETQYF; DNA: TGTGCCAGCAGCCAAGATATCCGACTAGCGGGAGGAAAAGAGACCCAGTACTTC
V: TRBV6-1; J: TRBJ1-5; size: .; D: TRBD1; CDR3: CATSPRDRPNQPQHF; DNA: TGTGCCACCAGTCCAAGGGACAGGCCGAATCAGCCCCAGCATTTT
V: TRBV6-5; J: TRBJ1-2; size: once; D: .; CDR3: CASSLTRTNYGYTF; DNA: TGTGCCAGCAGTCTGACTAGGACTAACTATGGCTACACCTTC
V: TRBV25-1; J: TRBJ2-7; size: .; D: TRBD1; CDR3: CASSGRTGHEQYF; DNA: TGTGCCAGCAGTGGAAGGACAGGGCACGAGCAGTACTTC
V: TRBV5-1; J: TRBJ1-2; size: .; D: .; CDR3: CASSLSGGGHGYTF; DNA: TGCGCCAGCAGCTTGTCCGGCGGGGGCCATGGCTACACCTTC
V: TRBV27; J: TRBJ2-7; size: .; D: .; CDR3: CASGLGQLYF; DNA: TGTGCCAGCGGATTGGGGCAGTTGTACTTC
V: TRBV12-3/TRBV12-4; J: TRBJ2-7; size: .; D: .; CDR3: CASSFSPAREQYF; DNA: TGTGCCAGCAGTTTTTCTCCGGCGCGCGAGCAGTACTTC
V: TRBV2; J: TRBJ1-2; size: .; D: .; CDR3: CASSEITASNYGYTF; DNA: TGTGCCAGCAGTGAAATAACAGCCTCTAACTATGGCTACACCTTC
V: TRBV29-1; J: TRBJ2-1; size: .; D: TRBD2; CDR3: CSVEEREGSYNEQFF; DNA: TGCAGCGTTGAAGAACGGGAGGGATCCTACAATGAGCAGTTCTTC
V: TRBV9; J: TRBJ2-7; size: .; D: TRBD2; CDR3: CASSDEAGVGVYEQYF; DNA: TGTGCCAGCAGCGATGAGGCGGGAGTGGGGGTTTACGAGCAGTACTTC
V: TRBV9; J: TRBJ2-7; size: few; D: .; CDR3: CASSLNTDSYEQYF; DNA: TGTGCCAGCAGCCTCAACACTGACTCCTACGAGCAGTACTTC
V: TRBV3-1; J: TRBJ2-5; size: .; D: TRBD2; CDR3: CASSQDSWASGGTKETQYF; DNA: TGTGCCAGCAGCCAAGATAGTTGGGCTAGCGGGGGGACTAAAGAGACCCAGTACTTC
V: TRBV9; J: TRBJ1-2; size: .; D: TRBD1; CDR3: CASSAGDRAYGYTF; DNA: TGTGCCAGCAGCGCTGGGGACAGGGCCTATGGCTACACCTTC
V: TRBV5-1; J: TRBJ2-7; size: .; D: .; CDR3: CASSLTASYEQYF; DNA: TGCGCCAGCAGCCTTACCGCGTCCTACGAGCAGTACTTC
V: TRBV3-1; J: TRBJ2-7; size: .; D: TRBD2; CDR3: CASSQGLAEQYF; DNA: TGTGCCAGCAGCCAGGGACTAGCCGAGCAGTACTTC
V: TRBV4-1; J: TRBJ1-5; size: .; D: TRBD1; CDR3: CASSQGGQGPLNQPQHF; DNA: TGCGCCAGCAGCCAGGGAGGACAGGGGCCTCTCAATCAGCCCCAGCATTTT
V: TRBV27; J: TRBJ2-3; size: .; D: .; CDR3: CASSLYGPTDTQYF; DNA: TGTGCCAGCAGTTTATATGGACCCACAGATACGCAGTATTTT
V: TRBV13; J: TRBJ1-5; size: once; D: .; CDR3: CASSTRPDGHQPQHF; DNA: TGTGCCAGCAGCACACGCCCGGACGGACATCAGCCCCAGCATTTT
V: TRBV28; J: TRBJ1-2; size: .; D: TRBD1; CDR3: CASSPGQFYGYTF; DNA: TGTGCCAGCAGCCCGGGACAGTTCTATGGCTACACCTTC
V: TRBV28; J: TRBJ2-7; size: .; D: TRBD1; CDR3: CASRLDRVDPKSYEQYF; DNA: TGTGCCAGCAGGCTGGACAGGGTGGACCCCAAATCCTACGAGCAGTACTTC
V: TRBV30; J: TRBJ1-1; size: .; D: TRBD1; CDR3: CAWNRDRRTANTEAFF; DNA: TGTGCCTGGAACCGGGACAGGCGCACTGCGAACACTGAAGCTTTCTTT
V: TRBV9; J: TRBJ1-1; size: .; D: .; CDR3: CASSARLGNTEAFF; DNA: TGTGCCAGCAGCGCTCGATTGGGGAACACTGAAGCTTTCTTT
V: TRBV9; J: TRBJ2-7; size: .; D: .; CDR3: CASSVFDGTASPYEQYF; DNA: TGTGCCAGCAGCGTCTTTGATGGAACGGCGTCCCCCTACGAGCAGTACTTC
V: TRBV20-1; J: TRBJ2-5; size: .; D: .; CDR3: CSARRGLQETQYF; DNA: TGCAGTGCTAGGCGGGGGCTCCAAGAGACCCAGTACTTC
V: TRBV29-1; J: TRBJ2-1; size: .; D: .; CDR3: CSVERLGVGTYNEQFF; DNA: TGCAGCGTTGAACGCCTTGGGGTGGGGACGTACAATGAGCAGTTCTTC
V: TRBV4-1; J: TRBJ2-7; size: .; D: .; CDR3: CASSHAGTDEQYF; DNA: TGCGCCAGCAGCCATGCCGGGACGGACGAGCAGTACTTC
V: TRBV11-2; J: TRBJ2-5; size: .; D: TRBD2; CDR3: CASSSRTSGGRETQYF; DNA: TGTGCCAGCAGCTCTCGGACTAGCGGGGGCCGGGAGACCCAGTACTTC
V: TRBV27; J: TRBJ2-1; size: .; D: .; CDR3: CASSPPRPSEQFF; DNA: TGTGCCAGCAGTCCACCGAGGCCCAGTGAGCAGTTCTTC
V: TRBV29-1; J: TRBJ2-3; size: .; D: TRBD1; CDR3: CSVEYGDRSTDTQYF; DNA: TGCAGCGTTGAATATGGGGACAGGAGCACAGATACGCAGTATTTT
V: TRBV2; J: TRBJ2-3; size: .; D: .; CDR3: CASSPQRWDTQYF; DNA: TGTGCCAGCAGTCCCCAAAGATGGGATACGCAGTATTTT
V: TRBV2; J: TRBJ2-7; size: .; D: .; CDR3: CASSGERGVEQYF; DNA: TGTGCCAGCAGCGGGGAGAGGGGAGTCGAGCAGTACTTC
V: TRBV24-1; J: TRBJ2-1; size: .; D: .; CDR3: CATSDVGNEQFF; DNA: TGTGCCACCAGTGACGTAGGGAATGAGCAGTTCTTC
V: TRBV12-3/TRBV12-4; J: TRBJ1-5; size: .; D: .; CDR3: CASSFSPRSNQPQHF; DNA: TGTGCCAGCAGTTTTAGCCCCCGGAGCAATCAGCCCCAGCATTTT
V: TRBV18; J: TRBJ1-1; size: .; D: .; CDR3: CASSPKGVANTEAFF; DNA: TGTGCCAGCTCACCGAAGGGGGTAGCGAACACTGAAGCTTTCTTT
V: TRBV3-1; J: TRBJ2-1; size: .; D: TRBD2; CDR3: CASSPGTSRLGEQFF; DNA: TGTGCCAGCAGCCCGGGGACTAGCCGTCTTGGGGAGCAGTTCTTC
V: TRBV7-9; J: TRBJ2-5; size: .; D: TRBD1; CDR3: CASSREDRVDQETQYF; DNA: TGTGCCAGCAGCCGCGAGGACAGGGTCGACCAAGAGACCCAGTACTTC
V: TRBV6-4; J: TRBJ2-3; size: once; D: TRBD1; CDR3: CASNRDRLSADTQYF; DNA: TGTGCCAGCAACCGGGACAGGCTGTCCGCAGATACGCAGTATTTT
V: TRBV3-1; J: TRBJ2-7; size: .; D: .; CDR3: CASTADAGYEQYF; DNA: TGTGCCAGCACGGCGGACGCGGGCTACGAGCAGTACTTC
V: TRBV7-2; J: TRBJ2-7; size: .; D: .; CDR3: CAGSEVAGQYEQYF; DNA: TGTGCCGGCTCTGAGGTAGCGGGACAGTACGAGCAGTACTTC
V: TRBV7-9; J: TRBJ2-1; size: .; D: .; CDR3: CASSGGLYNEQFF; DNA: TGTGCCAGCAGCGGCGGCCTTTACAATGAGCAGTTCTTC
V: TRBV6-1; J: TRBJ1-5; size: .; D: TRBD1; CDR3: CASNIYFGTDSNQPQHF; DNA: TGTGCCAGCAATATTTACTTTGGGACAGATAGCAATCAGCCCCAGCATTTT
V: TRBV7-9; J: TRBJ2-7; size: .; D: .; CDR3: CASSYQGEQYF; DNA: TGTGCCAGCAGTTACCAGGGGGAGCAGTACTTC
V: TRBV28; J: TRBJ1-1; size: .; D: TRBD1; CDR3: CASTGQGWNTEAFF; DNA: TGTGCCAGCACTGGACAGGGTTGGAACACTGAAGCTTTCTTT
V: TRBV27; J: TRBJ2-7; size: .; D: TRBD1; CDR3: CASSEDRGRKQYF; DNA: TGTGCCAGCAGTGAAGACAGGGGAAGGAAGCAGTACTTC
V: TRBV5-6; J: TRBJ2-1; size: .; D: .; CDR3: CASSLGQGSIFYNEQFF; DNA: TGTGCCAGCAGCTTGGGGCAGGGCTCCATTTTCTACAATGAGCAGTTCTTC
V: TRBV6-5; J: TRBJ1-2; size: .; D: TRBD1; CDR3: CASSRTTGFGYTF; DNA: TGTGCCAGCAGCCGCACGACAGGGTTTGGCTACACCTTC
V: TRBV28; J: TRBJ2-1; size: once; D: TRBD2; CDR3: CASSGTRVNEQFF; DNA: TGTGCCAGTTCCGGGACTAGGGTCAATGAGCAGTTCTTC